This T cell receptor (beta chain) was sequenced during a study of cytotoxic CD8 clonotypes in ibrutinib-treated CLL listed by TCRdb under 2021. Describing the broader study: The cohort had 11 to 12 relapsed/refractory and some 15 treatment-naive patients; some 17 were IGHV unmutated. Partial responses were observed in roughly 24 patients and complete responses in 2; after a median follow-up of 68 months, remission was maintained in roughly 14 patients and progression was observed in roughly 12. The response samples were drawn at a median of 12 months into treatment, with a range of about 6 to 36 months. Samples averaged roughly 260,000 productive templates and some 96,000 productive rearrangements. Of the 80 to 95 participants in the trial, 25 to 30 had longitudinal samples available. Cryopreserved peripheral blood mononuclear cells were obtained before treatment, at response, and at either sustained remission or disease progression. All remission and progressive disease samples were collected while patients were still receiving ibrutinib. Study-wide findings and limitations: Clonality increased at ibrutinib response, stayed stable in sustained remission, and fell back toward baseline at progression. At baseline, clonality was higher than in age-matched healthy donors and showed a strong correlation with circulating CD8+ T-cell counts. Sampling times were not matched between sustained-remission and progressing patients, and lymph node repertoires were not studied. Public clonotypes were rare and either shrank or stayed stable during treatment, and the rise in clonality at ibrutinib response reflected expansion of private clonotypes.

For TCR beta library preparation, roughly 2 micrograms of genomic DNA were extracted from the cryopreserved PBMCs. Longitudinal blood samples from CLL patients receiving ibrutinib monotherapy were subjected to high-throughput TCR beta sequencing. The patients took part in an open-label, single-center phase 2 trial of ibrutinib monotherapy. Germline trimming amounts to 1 base on V and 0 bases on J, with 3 as the count of junction bases outside the gene matches. Reading the germline V gene gives CDR1 SGHTA and CDR2 FQGNSA. The CDR3 covers 15 residues, taking in both the cysteine and the phenylalanine. Only the CDR3 DNA is retained, 45 bases long and in frame from the first base. A MiSeq instrument was used for deep resolution sequencing, which targeted depths ranging from 1 in 1 million up to 1 in 200,000 T cells, with coverage averaging 10x for each clonotype. TCR beta libraries were generated with the immunoSEQ hsTCRB Kit. The original methods were these. The data were analyzed with ImmunoSEQ Analyzer and ImmunoSEQ Data Assistant, and V, D and J gene assignments followed IMGT definitions. Clonality, with values ranging from 0 to 1, was calculated as one minus the normalized Shannon entropy of productive rearrangement frequencies. Only overrepresented clonotypes making up at least 0.05% of each patient's repertoire were included in the public clonotype analysis. Thirteen repertoires from age-matched healthy donors, obtained from immuneACCESS, served as clonality controls. TCRdb limited this immuneACCESS table to in-frame rearrangements with V and J called. A share of clones is missing; checked studies link under half to unresolved V genes, and the rest is unexplained. That table gives V, J and clone size, and the DNA gave D and trimming. This sample is represented by around 330,000 clones; roughly 71% of them were singletons. The ten top clones hold approximately 6% of the sample.

This clone appeared once. Its target antigen remains unknown. Base qualities are missing; no much larger clone stands one base away. This TCR was recovered from a human donor with chronic lymphocytic leukemia. The chain is made from TRBV7-2 and TRBJ2-7; the central 7 bases match TRBD2. Sequenced here: PBMCs, sampled after 36 months of ibrutinib treatment. The sequenced DNA is TGTGCCAGCAGCTTAGGGGGGGGATCCTCCTACGAGCAGTACTTC. Its amino acids are CASSLGGGSSYEQYF.